This TCR beta chain was documented in a study of blood T cell repertoires in COVID-19. This clone was found a few times. Source study methods: Nucleated cell counts were estimated from reference gene primer amplification. Repertoires were generated with immunoSEQ multiplex PCR, while TCRdb's copy carries only in-frame clones and drops some. That table supplies the V and J calls and clone size; D and trimming were determined from the DNA. The sample holds roughly 250,000 clones; over 70% are singletons and the top ten take 2.5% to 4%. V was shortened by 5 bases and J by 0 bases, with 8 bases between the two germline ends. CDR1 is LGHDT and CDR2 is YNNKEL in the germline V gene (reference sequence). The length of the CDR3 is 14 residues.

This receptor was identified in a woman aged 80 or older with acute or convalescent COVID-19. Sequenced sample: peripheral blood. V and J are TRBV3-1 (or the pseudogene TRBV3-2) and TRBJ1-3, with a tentative D call TRBD1 (5 bases). The CDR3 DNA sequence: TGTGCCAGCAGCTCAGGGTCCTCTGGAAACACCATATATTTT. Protein product: CASSSGSSGNTIYF.